This TCR beta chain was found in a study of blood T cell repertoires in COVID-19. About the research overall: COVID-19 samples from acute and convalescent phases originated in the United States, Italy and Spain.

Germline values: CDR1 MNHEY, CDR2 SMNVEV (reference sequence). Trimming left V 6 bases short and J 7 bases short, with 12 bases between. The CDR3 runs 13 residues. In the source study's methods: Reference gene primer amplification yielded estimated nucleated cell counts. The repertoire was sequenced with immunoSEQ multiplex PCR; TCRdb's copy has only in-frame clones and lacks some. V and J calls and clone size come straight from that table; D and trimming were deduced from the DNA. This sample has a few hundred thousand clones, with more than 75% found just once. The chain carries TRBV27 and TRBJ2-2, with D maybe TRBD1 (5 bases). The material sequenced was PBMCs or T cells enriched from blood (not recorded which). This clonotype was sampled from a woman aged 40 to 55 who had recovered from COVID-19. The CDR3 DNA sequence: TGTGCCAGCAGACGCGACAGAATCGGGGAGCTGTTTTTT. Translated: CASRRDRIGELFF.